The 24 T cell receptor beta chains given below trace back to one sample, sequenced in a study of blood T cell repertoires in COVID-19. The repertoire was sequenced with immunoSEQ multiplex PCR; TCRdb's copy has only in-frame clones and lacks some. The sample lists around 130,000 clones; approximately 90% were seen once. Sample: peripheral blood. The receptor set was obtained from an elderly woman with acute or convalescent COVID-19.

This chain connects TRBV7-2 to TRBJ2-3; TRBD2 matches 10 bases. The CDR3 extends over 15 amino acids. J gave up 5 bases and V 3 bases, and 5 bases lay outside the gene matches. Germline assignment: CDR1 SGHTA and CDR2 FQGNSA. Here the CDR3 DNA reads TGTGCCAGCAGCTTCAGCGGGGGGGAGGTAGATACGCAGTATTTT. This sequence encodes CASSFSGGEVDTQYF. Complete variable domain (other parts from reference TRBV7-2 and TRBJ2-3): GAGVSQSPSNKVTEKGKDVELRCDPISGHTALYWYRQSLGQGLEFLIYFQGNSAPDKSGLPSDRFSAERTGGSVSTLTIQRTQQEDSAVYLCASSFSGGEVDTQYFGPGTRLTVL.

V gene TRBV30 combines with J gene TRBJ2-7; D is possibly TRBD1 (7 bases). Germline assignment: CDR1 GTSNPN and CDR2 SVGIG (reference sequence). The V gene lost 3 bases and the J gene lost 1 base, with 13 bases spanning the gap. The length of the CDR3 is 14 residues. CDR3 coding DNA: TGTGCCTGGAGAACTCAGGGGGGATCCTACGAGCAGTACTTC. Amino acid sequence: CAWRTQGGSYEQYF.

The chain combines TRBV2 with TRBJ1-1; TRBD1 agrees at 9 bases. With 6 bases clipped from V and 11 bases from J, the junction kept 13 bases outside the gene matches. The CDR3 totals 14 residues. CDR1 is SNHLY, CDR2 FYNNEI, per germline. CDR3 protein: CASSDPNTGGRAFF. The CDR3 nucleotides read TGTGCCAGCAGCGACCCAAATACAGGGGGCCGGGCTTTCTTT.

The chain joins TRBV6-1 to TRBJ1-5; D call uncertain. V was clipped by 2 bases and J by 0 bases, with 5 bases between them. Germline CDR1 reads MNHNS; CDR2 reads SASEGT. This CDR3 contains 14 residues. DNA for the CDR3: TGTGCCAGCAGTGAACATCATAGCAATCAGCCCCAGCATTTT. Encoded protein: CASSEHHSNQPQHF.

For the CDR3, the DNA is TGTGCCAGCAGCTTAACACCAGGGGGGTACTATGGCTACACCTTC. Protein: CASSLTPGGYYGYTF. The chain uses TRBV7-2 and TRBJ1-2; 7 positions match TRBD1. The CDR3 is made up of 15 amino acids. V dropped 2 bases and J dropped 3; count of bases not matched to a gene: 6. Germline values: CDR1 SGHTA, CDR2 FQGNSA.

This chain links TRBV5-4 with TRBJ1-2, with D perhaps TRBD1 (6 bases). V was cut by 4 bases and J by 3 bases, with 13 bases left in between. Germline CDR1 SGHNT, CDR2 YYREEE (reference sequence). The CDR3 loop spans 14 amino acids. Written as DNA, the CDR3 is TGTGCCAGCAGCAGCGGGGACACCTACTATGGCTACACCTTC. This translates into CASSSGDTYYGYTF.

The chain carries TRBV6-5 and TRBJ1-5; D ambiguous. The CDR3 covers 13 residues. V lost 0 bases, J lost 5 bases, and 5 bases lay in between. Per germline, CDR1 MNHEY and CDR2 SVGAGI. Written as DNA, the CDR3 is TGTGCCAGCAGTTACTCGGAGGATCAGCCCCAGCATTTT. It specifies CASSYSEDQPQHF.

This clone was seen just once. The rearrangement joins TRBV5-6 to TRBJ1-6, with D possibly TRBD1 on 5 matching bases. V gave up 2 bases and J gave up 10 bases, with 13 bases separating them. The CDR3 has 14 residues. Germline assignment: CDR1 SGHDT and CDR2 YYEEEE. CDR3 nucleotides: TGTGCCAGCAGCTTAAGGCAGGGAGGATCACCCCTCCACTTT. Translated: CASSLRQGGSPLHF.

The chain recombines TRBV27 with TRBJ1-4, with 9 bases matching TRBD1. J gave up 8 bases and V 6 bases, and 16 bases lay outside the gene matches. CDR3 length equals 17 residues. Germline V gives CDR1 MNHEY, CDR2 SMNVEV (reference sequence). The CDR3, as DNA: TGTGCCAGCAGCCCTCTCCCCCGGGACAGGGAAATCGAAAAACTGTTTTTT. Its protein product is CASSPLPRDREIEKLFF.

The J gene is TRBJ2-2, the V gene TRBV24-1; 10 nucleotides agree with TRBD2. This CDR3 is 16 amino acids long. The germline CDR1 and CDR2 sequences are KGHDR and SFDVKD. Trimming removed 4 bases from V and 4 bases from J; junction bases left unmatched: 5. CDR3 region: CATSENSGGITGELFF. The CDR3 DNA is TGTGCCACCAGTGAGAATAGCGGGGGGATCACCGGGGAGCTGTTTTTT.

The gene calls are TRBV7-2 and TRBJ1-6, with D possibly being TRBD1 (6 bases). The V end was cut by 5 bases, the J end by 7 bases, with 9 bases between. From germline, CDR1 is SGHTA and CDR2 FQGNSA. The CDR3 consists of 13 residues. Here the CDR3 reads CASSVGQNSPLHF. The CDR3 nucleotides read TGTGCCAGCAGCGTCGGACAGAATTCACCCCTCCACTTT. The complete variable domain, with remaining parts taken from reference TRBV7-2 and TRBJ1-6, reads GAGVSQSPSNKVTEKGKDVELRCDPISGHTALYWYRQSLGQGLEFLIYFQGNSAPDKSGLPSDRFSAERTGGSVSTLTIQRTQQEDSAVYLCASSVGQNSPLHFGNGTRLTVT.

CDR3 protein: CASSRGGGNTEAFF. The CDR3 DNA follows: TGTGCCAGCAGCCGAGGCGGGGGAAACACTGAAGCTTTCTTT. The rearrangement joins TRBV3-1 (or the pseudogene TRBV3-2) to TRBJ1-1; tentative D call: TRBD1 (5 bases). Germline CDR1 and CDR2: LGHDT and YNNKEL (reference sequence). The CDR3 consists of 14 residues. The V and J ends lost 4 bases and 2 bases respectively, with 11 bases between them.

This sequence joins TRBV6-2 or TRBV6-3 and TRBJ1-1; 8 bases map to TRBD1. V trimming: 5 bases; J trimming: 5 bases; junction bases outside the gene matches: 10. Germline assignment: CDR1 MNHEY and CDR2 SVGEGT. The CDR3 contains 15 residues. The CDR3 reads CASSRGQVRGTEAFF. As DNA, the CDR3 is TGTGCCAGCAGTCGGGGACAGGTTAGGGGGACTGAAGCTTTCTTT.

V gene TRBV5-1 combines with J gene TRBJ1-4, with 7 positions matching TRBD1. Germline values: CDR1 SGHRS, CDR2 YFSETQ. The CDR3 contains 14 residues. Unmatched junction bases numbered 8, after V lost 5 bases and J lost 7 bases. The CDR3 loop reads CASRPGTEGEKLFF. The CDR3 DNA sequence: TGCGCCAGCAGGCCCGGGACAGAGGGTGAAAAACTGTTTTTT.

This chain uses TRBV9 with TRBJ2-1; unclear D gene. V was trimmed by 0 bases and J by 7 bases, leaving 14 bases between them. This CDR3 contains 15 residues. The germline V gene encodes CDR1 SGDLS and CDR2 YYNGEE. CDR3 sequence: CASSVDGQPANEQFF. DNA of the CDR3: TGTGCCAGCAGCGTAGATGGGCAACCGGCGAATGAGCAGTTCTTC.

The chain joins TRBV4-3 to TRBJ1-2; 8 bases fit TRBD1. CDR1 and CDR2 (germline): LGHNA, YSLEER. There are 15 residues in the CDR3. The trim removed 1 base at V and 2 bases at J, leaving 3 bases unmatched. The chain's CDR3 is CASSQGNRGNYGYTF. The DNA of the CDR3 is TGCGCCAGCAGCCAAGGAAACAGGGGGAACTATGGCTACACCTTC.

This clone is classed as medium-sized. This chain links TRBV7-9 with TRBJ1-4, with D perhaps TRBD1 (5 bases). Germline CDR1 and CDR2: SEHNR and FQNEAQ (reference sequence). The V end was cut by 2 bases, the J end by 1 base, with 8 bases between. The CDR3 covers 15 residues. The CDR3 loop reads CASSLLGGTNEKLFF. CDR3 DNA sequence: TGTGCCAGCAGCTTATTGGGGGGAACTAATGAAAAACTGTTTTTT.

The chain links TRBV7-9 to TRBJ2-1; D may be TRBD2 (5 bases). V lost 4 bases and J 2 bases, leaving 24 bases between the germline ends. CDR3 length equals 19 residues. Germline CDR1 is SEHNR and CDR2 is FQNEAQ (reference sequence). Here the CDR3 reads CASSSSERGSDRTYNEQFF. As DNA, the CDR3 is TGTGCCAGCAGCTCGAGTGAACGGGGTTCTGATCGGACCTACAATGAGCAGTTCTTC.

V usage is TRBV5-4 and J usage is TRBJ2-3; TRBD2 agrees at 9 bases. Germline values: CDR1 SGHNT, CDR2 YYREEE (reference sequence). Trimming took 3 bases from V and 10 from J; bases not matched to a gene: 12. The CDR3 loop spans 15 amino acids. The CDR3 DNA reads as TGTGCCAGCAGCTCAGGGCGGGGGGGGCAGTATGCGCAGTATTTT. This translates into CASSSGRGGQYAQYF.

This chain connects TRBV10-3 to TRBJ1-2; TRBD1 matches 7 bases. The CDR3 consists of 14 residues. The germline V gene encodes CDR1 ENHRY and CDR2 SYGVKD. The junction had 10 bases not matched to a gene; V was cut back by 8 bases and J by 4 bases. The CDR3 coding sequence is TGTGCCATCGGGGAGAACAGGGGACTCTATGGCTACACCTTC. It specifies CAIGENRGLYGYTF.

This chain joins TRBV6-5 and TRBJ2-4, with TRBD1 matching over 7 bases. CDR1 is MNHEY and CDR2 is SVGAGI in the germline V gene. Germline trimming cut 6 bases from V and 1 base from J; bases unmatched to any gene: 6. The CDR3 has 15 residues. As DNA, the CDR3 is TGTGCCAGCAGGTCGGGACAGATTGCCAAAAACATTCAGTACTTC. Residues: CASRSGQIAKNIQYF.

The J gene is TRBJ2-7, the V gene TRBV12-3 or TRBV12-4, with D tentatively TRBD2 (6 bases). V was clipped by 5 bases and J by 4 bases, with 9 bases between them. CDR3 size: 12 residues. The chain's CDR3 is CASSDGGYEQYF. The DNA for the CDR3 is TGTGCCAGCAGTGACGGGGGTTACGAGCAGTACTTC.

The V call is TRBV7-8, the J call TRBJ1-1; D possibly corresponds to TRBD1 (6 bases). Germline lookup yields CDR1 SGHVS and CDR2 FQNEAQ. V was cut by 5 bases and J by 1 base, with 8 bases left in between. The CDR3 loop spans 13 amino acids. CDR3 sequence: CASSRQENTEAFF. CDR3 bases: TGTGCCAGCAGCAGACAGGAGAACACTGAAGCTTTCTTT.

The chain couples TRBV6-5 to TRBJ2-1; 7 bases are a match to TRBD1. Germline V gene data show CDR1 as MNHEY and CDR2 as SVGAGI. V was clipped by 6 bases and J by 7 bases; unmatched bases: 6. The CDR3 is 13 residues long. The chain's CDR3 is CASRETGLNEQFF. CDR3 coding DNA: TGTGCCAGCAGGGAGACAGGGTTGAATGAGCAGTTCTTC.